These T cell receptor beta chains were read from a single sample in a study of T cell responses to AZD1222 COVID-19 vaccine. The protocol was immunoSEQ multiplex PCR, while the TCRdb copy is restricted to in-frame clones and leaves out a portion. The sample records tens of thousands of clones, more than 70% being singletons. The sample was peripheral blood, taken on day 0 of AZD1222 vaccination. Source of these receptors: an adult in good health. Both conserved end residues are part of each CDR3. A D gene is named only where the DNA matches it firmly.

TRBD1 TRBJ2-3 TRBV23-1 CASSQSKGASTDTQYF
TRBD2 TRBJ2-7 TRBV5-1 CASGVLAGALNEQYF
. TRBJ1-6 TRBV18 CASSPGDYNSPLHF
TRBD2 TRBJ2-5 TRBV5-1 CASSPGLEETQYF
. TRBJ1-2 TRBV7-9 CASSSDPDGYTF
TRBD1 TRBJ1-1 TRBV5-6 CASSRTGGPEAFF
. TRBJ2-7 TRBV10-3 CAISESLGVPSYEQYF
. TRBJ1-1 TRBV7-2 CASSPRGVNTEAFF
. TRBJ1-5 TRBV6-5 CASAQGFYSNQPQHF
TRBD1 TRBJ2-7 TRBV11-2 CASSLGTGGGYEQYF
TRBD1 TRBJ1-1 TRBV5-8 CASRRTGVTEAFF
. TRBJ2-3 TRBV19 CASRPQGGGVTDTQYF
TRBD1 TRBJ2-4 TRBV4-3 CASSQVGTGPAKNIQYF
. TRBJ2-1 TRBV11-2 CASSLENIGSYNEQFF
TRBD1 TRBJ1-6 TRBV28 CASSLSPTGLNSPLHF
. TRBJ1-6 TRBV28 CASRPREFGSPLHF
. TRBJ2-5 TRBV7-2 CASSSRRQLETQYF
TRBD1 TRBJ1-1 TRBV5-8 CASSLTGANTEAFF
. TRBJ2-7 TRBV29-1 CSVTDSAIEQYF
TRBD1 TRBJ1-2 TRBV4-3 CASSQAGTGTYGYTF
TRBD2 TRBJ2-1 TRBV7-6 CASSMGLEEFF
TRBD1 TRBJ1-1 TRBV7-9 CASSPTGRNQAFF